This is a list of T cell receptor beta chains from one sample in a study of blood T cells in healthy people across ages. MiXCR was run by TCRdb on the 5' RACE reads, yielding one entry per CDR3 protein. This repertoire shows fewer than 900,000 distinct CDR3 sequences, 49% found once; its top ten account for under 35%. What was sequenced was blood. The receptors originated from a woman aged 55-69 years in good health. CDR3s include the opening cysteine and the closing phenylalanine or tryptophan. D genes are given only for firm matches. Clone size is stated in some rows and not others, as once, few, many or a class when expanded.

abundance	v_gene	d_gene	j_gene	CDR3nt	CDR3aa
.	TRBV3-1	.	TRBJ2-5	TGTGCCAGCAGCCAAGAGTCCAGGAAGGAGTACTTC	CASSQESRKEYF
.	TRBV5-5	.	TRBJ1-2	TGTGCCAGCAGCAGCATCACAGGGAGAGGGAACTATGGCTACACCTTC	CASSSITGRGNYGYTF
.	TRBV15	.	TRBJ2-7	TGTGCCACCCTCGGAACCTCCTACAATGAGCAGTACTTC	CATLGTSYNEQYF
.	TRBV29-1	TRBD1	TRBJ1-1	TGCAGCGTGGGATCCGGGACAGGGATTTCTGAAGCTTTCTTT	CSVGSGTGISEAFF
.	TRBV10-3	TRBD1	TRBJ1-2	TGTGCCGCCGAAGGACAGGGTTACTATAGCTACACCTTC	CAAEGQGYYSYTF
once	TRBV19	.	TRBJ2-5	TGTGCCAGTAGTATACGTGGACACGAAGAGACCCAGTACTTC	CASSIRGHEETQYF
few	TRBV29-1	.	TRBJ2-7	TGCAGCGGTTGGACCTCCTACGAGCAGTACTTC	CSGWTSYEQYF
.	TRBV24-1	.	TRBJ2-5	TGTGCCACCAGCCTTCAAGAGACCCAGTACTTC	CATSLQETQYF
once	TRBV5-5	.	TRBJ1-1	TGTGCCAGCAGCTTGGTAACCACCGGCACTGAAGCTTTCTTT	CASSLVTTGTEAFF
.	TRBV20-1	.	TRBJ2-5	TGCAGTGCGAAGGACGGGGAGACCCAGTACTTC	CSAKDGETQYF
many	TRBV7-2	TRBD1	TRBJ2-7	TGTGCCAGCAGCTTAGGACAGGGGGTTACGTACGAGCAGTACTTC	CASSLGQGVTYEQYF
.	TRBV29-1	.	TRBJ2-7	TGCAGCGTTGAATATAGTCCCTACGAGCAGTACTTC	CSVEYSPYEQYF
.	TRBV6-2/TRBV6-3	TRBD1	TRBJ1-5	TGTGCCAGCAGTTTCAGGGGGCGGCAGCCCCAGCATTTT	CASSFRGRQPQHF
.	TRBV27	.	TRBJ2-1	TGTGCCAGCAGACTAGCACCCTCCTACAATGAGCAGTTCTTC	CASRLAPSYNEQFF
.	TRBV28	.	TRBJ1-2	TGTGCCAGCGGCCACAACCGGGACACGAACTCCTATGGCTACACCTTC	CASGHNRDTNSYGYTF
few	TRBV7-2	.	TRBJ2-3	TGTGCCAGCAGCAACCGACACACAGATACGCAGTATTTT	CASSNRHTDTQYF
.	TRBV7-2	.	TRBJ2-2	TGTGCCAGCAGCCTTAGGCACGCCATCTACACCGGGGAGCTGTTTTTT	CASSLRHAIYTGELFF
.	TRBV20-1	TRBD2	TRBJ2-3	TGCAGTGCGACCGGAAGCGGGGGCACAGATACGCAGTATTTT	CSATGSGGTDTQYF
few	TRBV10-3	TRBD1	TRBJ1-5	TGTGCCATCAGTGTCGACAGGGGAGGTAATCAGCCCCAGCATTTT	CAISVDRGGNQPQHF
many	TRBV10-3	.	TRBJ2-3	TGTGCCATCAGTGAGCCAGAGGCTCGCCCATCCCAACAGAAGGGGGTTTCCACAGATACGCAGTATTTT	CAISEPEARPSQQKGVSTDTQYF
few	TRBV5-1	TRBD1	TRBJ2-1	TGCGCCATTCGGAAAGGACAGGGTGTCGATGAGCAGTTCTTC	CAIRKGQGVDEQFF
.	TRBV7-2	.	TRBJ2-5	TGTGCCAGCGCTTACCAGGGCGGATGGGAGACCCGGTACTTC	CASAYQGGWETRYF
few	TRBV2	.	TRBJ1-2	TGTGCCAGCAGTGAGCAACAGGGAGGTGTCTATGGCTACACCTTC	CASSEQQGGVYGYTF
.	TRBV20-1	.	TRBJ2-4	TGCAGTGCTAGAGATCTAACCGGCCCGGACATTCAGTACTTC	CSARDLTGPDIQYF
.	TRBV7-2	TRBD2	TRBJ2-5	TGTGCCAGCAGCTTACAGCCCACCGTAGCGGGAGTAAAGGAGACCCAGTACTTC	CASSLQPTVAGVKETQYF
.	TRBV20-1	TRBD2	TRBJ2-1	TGCAGTGCTAGAGGCGCGGGGGGGGTCTACAATGAGCAGTTCTTC	CSARGAGGVYNEQFF
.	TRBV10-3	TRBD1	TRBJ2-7	TGTGCCATCAGGCCGGGACAGGGGGACGACGAGCAGTACTTC	CAIRPGQGDDEQYF
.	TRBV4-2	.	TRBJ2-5	TGTGCCAGCAGCCAAGATCTTGGGGGGCGCGGGCTGGAGACCCAGTACTTC	CASSQDLGGRGLETQYF
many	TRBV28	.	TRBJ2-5	TGTGCCAGCAGTTTATATGGGACCCAACGGGAGACCCAGTACTTC	CASSLYGTQRETQYF
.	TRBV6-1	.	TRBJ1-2	TGTGCCAGCCGGACAGCCTACTATGGCTACACCTTC	CASRTAYYGYTF
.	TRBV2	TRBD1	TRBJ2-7	TGTGCCAGCAGCGAACCACTTCCAGGGGGAGCTTACGATGAGCAGTACTTC	CASSEPLPGGAYDEQYF
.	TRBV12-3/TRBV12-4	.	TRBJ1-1	TGTGCCAGCAGTTTTTTCGGGGTTGCGGACACTGAAGCTTTCTTT	CASSFFGVADTEAFF
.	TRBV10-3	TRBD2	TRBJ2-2	TGTGCCATCAGTGGTACTAGCGGCGTTAACACCGGGGAGCTGTTTTTT	CAISGTSGVNTGELFF
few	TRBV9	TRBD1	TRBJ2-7	TGTGCCAGCAGCTCACGACAGGGGGGTTACTACGAGCAGTACTTC	CASSSRQGGYYEQYF
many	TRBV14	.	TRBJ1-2	TGTGCCAGCAGCCGGGTGAGGGCCCCAGGTGCAGGCACCTTC	CASSRVRAPGAGTF
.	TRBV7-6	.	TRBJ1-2	TGTGCCAGCAGCTTATCGGGCCCGTTTACTACAAGAGGCTACACCTTC	CASSLSGPFTTRGYTF
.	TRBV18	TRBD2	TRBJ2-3	TGTGCCAGCTCACCAACCCGGACTAGCGGGTACACAGATACGCAGTATTTT	CASSPTRTSGYTDTQYF
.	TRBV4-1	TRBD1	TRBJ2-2	TGCGCCAGCAGCCCCTTCGGACAGGGACATAAGGCCGGGGAGCTGTTTTTT	CASSPFGQGHKAGELFF
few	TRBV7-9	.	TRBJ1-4	TGTGCCAGCAGTATTAGACAGCCCTCTAATGAAAAACTGTTTTTT	CASSIRQPSNEKLFF
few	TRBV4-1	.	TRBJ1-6	TGCGCCAGCAGCCAACGGGGGAAGAATTCACCCCTCCACTTT	CASSQRGKNSPLHF
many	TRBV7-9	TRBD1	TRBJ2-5	TGTGCCAGCAGCCCCGGGACAGGGTCTATACAAGAGACCCAGTACTTC	CASSPGTGSIQETQYF
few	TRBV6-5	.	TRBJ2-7	TGTGCCAGCAGCTATTCCCAGGGCTACGAGCAGTACTTC	CASSYSQGYEQYF
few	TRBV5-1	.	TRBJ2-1	TGCGCCAGCAGCTTGGCATCTGATGGTGAGCAGTTCTTC	CASSLASDGEQFF
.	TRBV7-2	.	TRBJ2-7	TGTGCCAGCAGCTTAGGGGCGTCAAGCTCCTACGAGCAGTACTTC	CASSLGASSSYEQYF
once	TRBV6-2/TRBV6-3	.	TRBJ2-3	TGTGCCAGCAGTTACGTTCAGGGAACAGATACGCAGTATTTT	CASSYVQGTDTQYF
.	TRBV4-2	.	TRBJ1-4	TGTGCCAGCAGCCAAGGGGGAGGGGGGGGCGAAAAACTGTTTTTT	CASSQGGGGGEKLFF
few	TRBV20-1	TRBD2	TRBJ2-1	TGCAGTGCTAGAGGAGGCCCCGGGACTAGCGGGAGGGAGGGTGAGCAGTTCTTC	CSARGGPGTSGREGEQFF
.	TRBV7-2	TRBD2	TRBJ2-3	TGTGCCAGCAGAGTGACTAGCGGGAGGGCAGATACGCAGTATTTT	CASRVTSGRADTQYF
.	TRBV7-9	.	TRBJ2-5	TGTGCCAGCAGCCCCTCCTCAAGCGTAAGAGAAGAGACCCAGTACTTC	CASSPSSSVREETQYF
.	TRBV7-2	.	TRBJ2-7	TGTGCCAGCAGCGCAAACGTTGGCTACGAGCAGTACTTC	CASSANVGYEQYF
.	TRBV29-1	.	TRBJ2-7	TGCAGCGTTGAGCCCATACCTGAGCAGTACTTC	CSVEPIPEQYF
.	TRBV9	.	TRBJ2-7	TGTGCCAGCAGCCCTGGAGGCGGAAGCCGGATCGAGCAGTACTTC	CASSPGGGSRIEQYF